The rows below give T cell receptor beta chains drawn from one sample of a study of T cells in Graves' hyperthyroidism and ophthalmopathy. One entry per CDR3 protein results from TCRdb running MiXCR on the multiplex PCR reads. The sample includes fewer than 900,000 distinct CDR3 sequences, approximately 18% seen only once; the top ten take 16%. Material: blood. Every receptor here comes from a woman aged 50 to 65 with Graves' hyperthyroidism that later progressed to Graves' ophthalmopathy. Each CDR3 is given with its conserved first and last residue. Fields, in order: V gene, CDR3 length, J gene, clone size, D gene, CDR3 protein, CDR3 DNA. D genes are given only for firm matches. A clone size is listed for some rows: how often the clone was seen (once, few, many), or a class if it is expanded.

v_gene: TRBV25-1
len: 16
j_gene: TRBJ1-1
abundance: NA
d_gene: NA
CDR3aa: CASSEYVGKGPGEAFF
CDR3nt: TGTGCCAGCAGTGAATATGTCGGTAAGGGACCGGGTGAAGCTTTCTTT

v_gene: TRBV3-1
len: 13
j_gene: TRBJ1-5
abundance: many
d_gene: NA
CDR3aa: CASSQDPLQPQHF
CDR3nt: TGTGCCAGCAGCCAAGATCCCCTCCAGCCCCAGCATTTT

v_gene: TRBV9
len: 15
j_gene: TRBJ2-2
abundance: few
d_gene: NA
CDR3aa: CASSVGAGNTGELFF
CDR3nt: TGTGCCAGCAGCGTAGGAGCGGGGAACACCGGGGAGCTGTTTTTT

v_gene: TRBV10-3
len: 13
j_gene: TRBJ2-1
abundance: few
d_gene: TRBD1
CDR3aa: CAIRRQGGGEQFF
CDR3nt: TGTGCCATCAGGCGACAGGGGGGGGGTGAGCAGTTCTTC

v_gene: TRBV6-2/TRBV6-3
len: 16
j_gene: TRBJ1-3
abundance: NA
d_gene: NA
CDR3aa: CASSYGGRASGNTIYF
CDR3nt: TGTGCCAGCAGTTACGGAGGGAGAGCTTCGGGAAACACCATATATTTT

v_gene: TRBV6-5
len: 22
j_gene: TRBJ1-4
abundance: few
d_gene: TRBD1
CDR3aa: CASSYSFLGQGFSGAANEKLFF
CDR3nt: TGTGCCAGCAGTTACTCGTTCCTCGGACAGGGTTTTTCAGGCGCTGCTAATGAAAAACTGTTTTTT

v_gene: TRBV7-6
len: 14
j_gene: TRBJ1-2
abundance: NA
d_gene: TRBD1
CDR3aa: CASSLGGQGNGYTF
CDR3nt: TGTGCCAGCAGCTTAGGGGGACAGGGAAATGGCTACACCTTC

v_gene: TRBV7-9
len: 13
j_gene: TRBJ1-6
abundance: few
d_gene: TRBD1
CDR3aa: CASRQGGNSPLHF
CDR3nt: TGTGCCAGCCGACAGGGCGGCAATTCACCCCTCCACTTT

v_gene: TRBV5-5
len: 14
j_gene: TRBJ2-7
abundance: NA
d_gene: TRBD1
CDR3aa: CASSLRDREHEQYF
CDR3nt: TGTGCCAGCAGCTTGAGGGACAGGGAGCACGAGCAGTACTTC

v_gene: TRBV6-2/TRBV6-3
len: 14
j_gene: TRBJ1-5
abundance: NA
d_gene: TRBD1
CDR3aa: CASSSRDRHQPQHF
CDR3nt: TGTGCCAGCAGTTCCCGGGACAGACATCAGCCCCAGCATTTT

v_gene: TRBV5-1
len: 14
j_gene: TRBJ2-7
abundance: NA
d_gene: TRBD1
CDR3aa: CASRLGQGAFEQYF
CDR3nt: TGCGCCAGCCGCCTCGGACAGGGGGCGTTCGAGCAGTACTTC

v_gene: TRBV20-1
len: 14
j_gene: TRBJ1-1
abundance: few
d_gene: NA
CDR3aa: CSAGRRGFTTEAFF
CDR3nt: TGCAGTGCTGGGAGACGAGGGTTTACCACTGAAGCTTTCTTT

v_gene: TRBV7-9
len: 18
j_gene: TRBJ2-3
abundance: few
d_gene: NA
CDR3aa: CASNSKGGSPTYTDTQYF
CDR3nt: TGTGCCAGCAATTCGAAGGGGGGTAGTCCCACATACACAGATACGCAGTATTTT

v_gene: TRBV29-1
len: 13
j_gene: TRBJ1-1
abundance: NA
d_gene: NA
CDR3aa: CSGLTGRNTEAFF
CDR3nt: TGCAGCGGCCTGACAGGCAGGAACACTGAAGCTTTCTTT

v_gene: TRBV2
len: 16
j_gene: TRBJ1-5
abundance: many
d_gene: NA
CDR3aa: CASSETPLGGNQPQHF
CDR3nt: TGTGCCAGCAGTGAAACCCCCTTAGGGGGCAATCAGCCCCAGCATTTT

v_gene: TRBV7-2
len: 14
j_gene: TRBJ1-1
abundance: many
d_gene: TRBD1
CDR3aa: CASSLATGTPEAFF
CDR3nt: TGTGCCAGCAGCTTAGCGACAGGGACTCCTGAAGCTTTCTTT

v_gene: TRBV7-3
len: 15
j_gene: TRBJ1-6
abundance: few
d_gene: NA
CDR3aa: CASSLEAPGNSPLHF
CDR3nt: TGTGCCAGCAGCCTCGAGGCCCCGGGTAATTCACCCCTCCACTTT

v_gene: TRBV19
len: 16
j_gene: TRBJ2-1
abundance: NA
d_gene: NA
CDR3aa: CASSKSEDGAYNEQFF
CDR3nt: TGTGCCAGTAGCAAAAGTGAGGACGGAGCCTACAATGAGCAGTTCTTC

v_gene: TRBV7-6
len: 17
j_gene: TRBJ2-1
abundance: NA
d_gene: TRBD1
CDR3aa: CASSLGRTGGQYNEQFF
CDR3nt: TGTGCCAGCAGCTTAGGTCGGACAGGGGGACAATACAATGAGCAGTTCTTC

v_gene: TRBV6-1
len: 16
j_gene: TRBJ2-3
abundance: NA
d_gene: TRBD2
CDR3aa: CASSLLAGRSTDTQYF
CDR3nt: TGTGCCAGCAGTTTACTAGCGGGACGGAGCACAGATACGCAGTATTTT

v_gene: TRBV11-2
len: 15
j_gene: TRBJ2-3
abundance: NA
d_gene: NA
CDR3aa: CASSLDSRSTDTQYF
CDR3nt: TGTGCCAGCAGCTTAGACAGTCGCAGCACAGATACGCAGTATTTT

v_gene: TRBV11-2
len: 14
j_gene: TRBJ2-1
abundance: many
d_gene: NA
CDR3aa: CASTRGALGREQFF
CDR3nt: TGTGCCAGCACTAGAGGGGCACTGGGACGCGAGCAGTTCTTC

v_gene: TRBV12-3/TRBV12-4
len: 13
j_gene: TRBJ2-7
abundance: few
d_gene: NA
CDR3aa: CASSQGRGWEQYF
CDR3nt: TGTGCCAGCAGTCAGGGACGTGGTTGGGAGCAGTACTTC

v_gene: TRBV20-1
len: 12
j_gene: TRBJ2-1
abundance: many
d_gene: NA
CDR3aa: CSAMRRENEQFF
CDR3nt: TGCAGTGCTATGCGGAGAGAGAATGAGCAGTTCTTC

v_gene: TRBV11-2
len: 16
j_gene: TRBJ1-5
abundance: NA
d_gene: NA
CDR3aa: CASSLSIRKSNQPQHF
CDR3nt: TGTGCCAGCAGCTTATCAATCCGCAAGAGCAATCAGCCCCAGCATTTT

v_gene: TRBV6-5
len: 17
j_gene: TRBJ1-5
abundance: NA
d_gene: NA
CDR3aa: CASSYSTAAEWELTQHF
CDR3nt: TGTGCCAGCAGTTACTCGACGGCAGCGGAATGGGAACTGACCCAGCATTTT

v_gene: TRBV6-5
len: 17
j_gene: TRBJ1-6
abundance: NA
d_gene: NA
CDR3aa: CASSYGGGPDIIQPLHF
CDR3nt: TGTGCCAGCAGTTACGGTGGGGGGCCTGATATAATTCAACCCCTCCACTTT

v_gene: TRBV12-3/TRBV12-4
len: 15
j_gene: TRBJ2-5
abundance: many
d_gene: TRBD1
CDR3aa: CASSPGQGAGETQYF
CDR3nt: TGTGCCAGCAGTCCGGGACAGGGGGCAGGGGAGACCCAGTACTTC

v_gene: TRBV2
len: 15
j_gene: TRBJ2-7
abundance: many
d_gene: TRBD2
CDR3aa: CASRRLAGGYNEQYF
CDR3nt: TGTGCCAGCAGAAGACTAGCGGGGGGGTACAACGAGCAGTACTTC

v_gene: TRBV20-1
len: 14
j_gene: TRBJ1-3
abundance: many
d_gene: TRBD1
CDR3aa: CSALLTGFGNTIYF
CDR3nt: TGCAGTGCTCTCCTGACAGGGTTTGGAAACACCATATATTTT

v_gene: TRBV29-1
len: 13
j_gene: TRBJ2-1
abundance: many
d_gene: NA
CDR3aa: CSVEHVSENEQFF
CDR3nt: TGCAGCGTTGAACATGTCTCGGAAAATGAGCAGTTCTTC

v_gene: TRBV30
len: 14
j_gene: TRBJ2-2
abundance: many
d_gene: NA
CDR3aa: CAWSVLQNTGELFF
CDR3nt: TGTGCCTGGAGTGTACTACAGAACACCGGGGAGCTGTTTTTT

v_gene: TRBV6-1
len: 15
j_gene: TRBJ1-5
abundance: NA
d_gene: NA
CDR3aa: CASTTGLYSNQPQHF
CDR3nt: TGTGCCAGCACGACAGGTCTATATAGCAATCAGCCCCAGCATTTT

v_gene: TRBV30
len: 13
j_gene: TRBJ1-5
abundance: many
d_gene: TRBD1
CDR3aa: CACQGQFNQPQHF
CDR3nt: TGTGCCTGCCAGGGACAGTTCAATCAGCCCCAGCATTTT

v_gene: TRBV7-6
len: 16
j_gene: TRBJ1-2
abundance: few
d_gene: TRBD1
CDR3aa: CASSLGWTGEDYGYTF
CDR3nt: TGTGCCAGCAGCTTAGGATGGACAGGGGAGGACTATGGCTACACCTTC

v_gene: TRBV9
len: 15
j_gene: TRBJ1-1
abundance: few
d_gene: NA
CDR3aa: CASSVEAGVATEAFF
CDR3nt: TGTGCCAGCAGCGTCGAAGCAGGGGTCGCCACTGAAGCTTTCTTT

v_gene: TRBV6-2/TRBV6-3
len: 15
j_gene: TRBJ2-7
abundance: few
d_gene: TRBD1
CDR3aa: CASSYPAGGIYEQYF
CDR3nt: TGTGCCAGCAGTTACCCCGCAGGGGGCATCTACGAGCAGTACTTC

v_gene: TRBV5-1
len: 14
j_gene: TRBJ1-1
abundance: many
d_gene: NA
CDR3aa: CASSLPHLDTEAFF
CDR3nt: TGCGCCAGCAGCTTGCCGCACCTCGACACTGAAGCTTTCTTT

v_gene: TRBV18
len: 17
j_gene: TRBJ2-2
abundance: NA
d_gene: TRBD1
CDR3aa: CASSPAGTGANAGELFF
CDR3nt: TGTGCCAGCTCACCGGCCGGGACAGGAGCGAACGCCGGGGAGCTGTTTTTT

v_gene: TRBV27
len: 14
j_gene: TRBJ1-1
abundance: many
d_gene: NA
CDR3aa: CASRNPGPNTEAFF
CDR3nt: TGTGCCAGCAGAAACCCCGGGCCGAACACTGAAGCTTTCTTT

v_gene: TRBV6-1
len: 11
j_gene: TRBJ1-1
abundance: NA
d_gene: NA
CDR3aa: CASARGGEAFF
CDR3nt: TGTGCCAGCGCTAGAGGGGGAGAAGCTTTCTTT

v_gene: TRBV20-1
len: 22
j_gene: TRBJ2-4
abundance: few
d_gene: TRBD2
CDR3aa: CSARDTKLTGTSGGLAKNIQYF
CDR3nt: TGCAGTGCTAGAGATACAAAGTTAACCGGGACTAGCGGGGGGCTAGCCAAAAACATTCAGTACTTC

v_gene: TRBV20-1
len: 14
j_gene: TRBJ1-1
abundance: NA
d_gene: NA
CDR3aa: CSAPWQGWNTEAFF
CDR3nt: TGCAGTGCTCCCTGGCAGGGCTGGAACACTGAAGCTTTCTTT

v_gene: TRBV5-1
len: 17
j_gene: TRBJ2-5
abundance: few
d_gene: NA
CDR3aa: CASSPLPSQGGEETQYF
CDR3nt: TGCGCCAGCAGCCCCCTACCCTCACAGGGGGGGGAGGAGACCCAGTACTTC

v_gene: TRBV15
len: 15
j_gene: TRBJ2-7
abundance: once
d_gene: TRBD2
CDR3aa: CATSRDRASGGEQYF
CDR3nt: TGTGCCACCAGCAGAGATCGGGCTAGCGGTGGGGAGCAGTACTTC

v_gene: TRBV7-9
len: 15
j_gene: TRBJ1-2
abundance: once
d_gene: NA
CDR3aa: CASSPPGEGVYGYTF
CDR3nt: TGTGCCAGCAGCCCCCCCGGGGAGGGAGTCTATGGCTACACCTTC

v_gene: TRBV30
len: 13
j_gene: TRBJ2-1
abundance: few
d_gene: NA
CDR3aa: CAWSFGHSNEQFF
CDR3nt: TGTGCCTGGAGTTTTGGACATTCCAATGAGCAGTTCTTC

v_gene: TRBV6-4
len: 16
j_gene: TRBJ2-5
abundance: NA
d_gene: NA
CDR3aa: CASSDGLTKQNETQYF
CDR3nt: TGTGCCAGCAGTGACGGTTTGACGAAACAGAACGAGACCCAGTACTTC

v_gene: TRBV7-9
len: 15
j_gene: TRBJ2-1
abundance: many
d_gene: TRBD1
CDR3aa: CASSHWDSRVNEQFF
CDR3nt: TGTGCCAGCAGCCACTGGGACAGTCGAGTTAATGAGCAGTTCTTC

v_gene: TRBV19
len: 16
j_gene: TRBJ1-5
abundance: NA
d_gene: NA
CDR3aa: CASIGTTTGSNQPQHF
CDR3nt: TGTGCCAGTATCGGGACAACTACTGGTAGCAATCAGCCCCAGCATTTT

v_gene: TRBV2
len: 15
j_gene: TRBJ2-1
abundance: NA
d_gene: TRBD1
CDR3aa: CASSENWTGKGEQFF
CDR3nt: TGTGCCAGCAGTGAGAATTGGACAGGGAAAGGTGAGCAGTTCTTC

v_gene: TRBV19
len: 13
j_gene: TRBJ2-1
abundance: few
d_gene: NA
CDR3aa: CATRDWGLNEQFF
CDR3nt: TGTGCCACCAGGGATTGGGGGCTCAATGAGCAGTTCTTC

v_gene: TRBV20-1
len: 15
j_gene: TRBJ1-5
abundance: few
d_gene: NA
CDR3aa: CSARDLGKGRQPQHF
CDR3nt: TGCAGTGCTAGAGATCTTGGCAAAGGGAGACAGCCCCAGCATTTT

v_gene: TRBV11-2
len: 19
j_gene: TRBJ2-1
abundance: many
d_gene: TRBD2
CDR3aa: CASSTLGGSGLSSYNEQFF
CDR3nt: TGTGCCAGCAGCACCCTTGGAGGTAGCGGGTTAAGCTCCTACAATGAGCAGTTCTTC

v_gene: TRBV29-1
len: 13
j_gene: TRBJ2-5
abundance: NA
d_gene: NA
CDR3aa: CSVIRQGGETQYF
CDR3nt: TGCAGCGTTATCCGACAAGGCGGGGAGACCCAGTACTTC